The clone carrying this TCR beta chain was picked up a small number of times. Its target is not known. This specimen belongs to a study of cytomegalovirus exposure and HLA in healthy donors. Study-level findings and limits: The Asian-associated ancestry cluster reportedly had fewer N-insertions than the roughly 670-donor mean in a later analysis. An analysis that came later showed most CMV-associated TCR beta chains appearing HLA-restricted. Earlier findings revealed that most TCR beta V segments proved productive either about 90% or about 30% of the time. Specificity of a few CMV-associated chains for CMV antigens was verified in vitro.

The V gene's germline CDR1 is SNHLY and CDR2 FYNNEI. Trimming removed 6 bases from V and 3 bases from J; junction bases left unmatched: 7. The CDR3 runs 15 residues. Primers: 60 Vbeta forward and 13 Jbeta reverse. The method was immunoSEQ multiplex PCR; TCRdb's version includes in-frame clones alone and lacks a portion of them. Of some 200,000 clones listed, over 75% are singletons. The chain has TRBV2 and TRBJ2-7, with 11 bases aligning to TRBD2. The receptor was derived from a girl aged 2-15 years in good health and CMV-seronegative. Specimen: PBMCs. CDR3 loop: CASSVTSGRGYEQYF. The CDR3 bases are TGTGCCAGCAGCGTTACTAGCGGGAGAGGCTACGAGCAGTACTTC.